A single sample is the source of the 20 T cell receptor beta chains below, sequenced in a study of cytomegalovirus exposure and HLA in healthy donors. The PCR made use of 60 Vbeta and 13 Jbeta primers. Method: immunoSEQ multiplex PCR; TCRdb's copy keeps in-frame clones and lacks some. The sample includes about 72,000 clones, more than 75% of them seen just once. The sample was PBMCs. These receptors all come from a man aged 18 to 29 in good health and CMV-seronegative.

V usage is TRBV4-1 and J usage is TRBJ1-1; D is ambiguous. Trimming left V 5 bases short and J 1 base short, with 5 bases between. Germline V gene lookup returns CDR1 MGHRA and CDR2 YSYEKL. The CDR3 sequence is 12 residues long. DNA of the CDR3: TGCGCCAGCAGCTACACGAACACTGAAGCTTTCTTT. Its protein product is CASSYTNTEAFF.

The chain carries TRBV5-6 and TRBJ2-7, with a tentative D call TRBD2 (6 bases). The ends were cut back, 2 bases at V and 6 bases at J, with 12 bases in the middle. The V gene's germline CDR1 is SGHDT and CDR2 YYEEEE. This CDR3 comprises 13 residues. CDR3 sequence (DNA): TGTGCCAGCAGCTTACTAAGGGGACTCGAGCAGTACTTC. It specifies CASSLLRGLEQYF.

This chain joins TRBV5-1 and TRBJ1-1, with 11 nucleotides matching TRBD1. The CDR3 sequence is 17 residues long. V shed 4 bases, J shed 11 bases, and the junction held 19 bases outside the gene matches. Germline V gene lookup returns CDR1 SGHRS and CDR2 YFSETQ. CDR3 coding DNA: TGCGCCAGCAGCCCTCCGGGACAGGGGGTGTCGGCCGTGGGGGCTTTCTTT. Amino acid sequence: CASSPPGQGVSAVGAFF.

The V and J genes are TRBV6-5 and TRBJ2-7; the match to TRBD2 covers 9 bases. This CDR3 comprises 15 residues. Trimming removed 5 bases from V and 7 bases from J; junction bases left unmatched: 12. Germline V gene sequence: CDR1 MNHEY, CDR2 SVGAGI. The CDR3: CASSRGTNLAGEQYF. Written as DNA, the CDR3 is TGTGCCAGCAGTCGGGGGACAAACCTAGCGGGAGAGCAGTACTTC.

The V gene is TRBV9, the J gene TRBJ2-1; maybe TRBD2 (5 bases). The CDR3 consists of 15 residues. The V gene's germline CDR1 is SGDLS and CDR2 YYNGEE. V was shortened by 2 bases and J by 2 bases, with 11 bases between the two germline ends. The CDR3 loop reads CASSVEAETYNEQFF. DNA for the CDR3: TGTGCCAGCAGCGTGGAGGCGGAAACCTACAATGAGCAGTTCTTC.

The rearrangement joins TRBV6-6 to TRBJ2-3; 10 nucleotides match TRBD2. Germline-derived CDR1 and CDR2 are MNHNY and SVGAGI (reference sequence). Germline trimming cut 5 bases from V and 4 bases from J; bases unmatched to any gene: 6. The length of the CDR3 is 15 residues. The CDR3 DNA sequence: TGTGCCAGCAGTCCTAGCGGGAGCCGCGCAGATACGCAGTATTTT. Translating it yields CASSPSGSRADTQYF.

The chain uses TRBV9 and TRBJ1-1; weak D call: TRBD1 (5 bases). This CDR3 is 14 amino acids long. Per the germline V gene, CDR1 is SGDLS and CDR2 is YYNGEE. The V gene lost 4 bases and the J gene lost 4 bases, with 14 bases spanning the gap. CDR3 coding DNA: TGTGCCAGCAGCCCCTGGGGGGAGGGCACTGAAGCTTTCTTT. Amino acid sequence: CASSPWGEGTEAFF.

This rearrangement joins TRBV11-2 to TRBJ2-4; TRBD2 agrees at 7 bases. After removal of 3 bases from V and 0 bases from J, the junction contained 2 bases not matched to a gene. Germline V gene lookup returns CDR1 SGHAT and CDR2 FQNNGV. The CDR3 is 15 amino acids. The CDR3 sequence: CASSFLAVAKNIQYF. The CDR3, as DNA: TGTGCCAGCAGCTTCCTAGCGGTAGCCAAAAACATTCAGTACTTC.

The CDR3 DNA sequence: TGCGCCAGCAGCCCCTTTGGAGCGGGGGGCCTCGCAGATACGCAGTATTTT. Its protein product is CASSPFGAGGLADTQYF. The chain joins TRBV5-1 to TRBJ2-3; 9 bases match TRBD2. Trimming at V came to 4 bases and at J to 4 bases, leaving 13 bases not matched to a gene. There are 17 residues in the CDR3. CDR1 is SGHRS and CDR2 is YFSETQ in the germline V gene.

V usage is TRBV29-1 and J usage is TRBJ2-7; a possible D gene is TRBD2 (6 bases). The CDR3 extends over 12 amino acids. V was trimmed by 7 bases and J by 4 bases, leaving 14 bases between them. CDR1 is SQVTM and CDR2 is ANQGSEA in the germline V gene. The CDR3 sequence: CSGGGSSYEQYF. CDR3 in DNA: TGCAGCGGTGGGGGGAGCAGTTACGAGCAGTACTTC.

The chain carries TRBV7-2 and TRBJ1-1; D is ambiguous. V lost 2 bases, J lost 0 bases, and 4 bases lay in between. The length of the CDR3 is 13 residues. Per the germline V gene, CDR1 is SGHTA and CDR2 is FQGNSA. CDR3 residues: CASSLQVNTEAFF. CDR3 nucleotide sequence: TGTGCCAGCAGCTTACAGGTGAACACTGAAGCTTTCTTT.

V is TRBV7-3 and J is TRBJ2-3, with 7 positions matching TRBD1. This CDR3 has 15 residues. With 5 bases clipped from V and 4 bases from J, the junction kept 9 bases outside the gene matches. Germline CDR1 reads SGHTA; CDR2 reads FQGTGA. The chain's CDR3 is CASSLNRGGADTQYF. The CDR3 coding sequence is TGTGCCAGCAGCCTCAACAGGGGTGGCGCAGATACGCAGTATTTT.

The gene calls are TRBV29-1 and TRBJ2-3; 10 nucleotides agree with TRBD1. The CDR3 is 13 amino acids. Unmatched junction bases numbered 3, after V lost 7 bases and J lost 2 bases. CDR1 is SQVTM, CDR2 ANQGSEA, per germline. This CDR3 reads CSGRQGATDTQYF. CDR3 DNA sequence: TGCAGCGGAAGACAGGGGGCCACAGATACGCAGTATTTT.

The gene calls are TRBV4-3 and TRBJ2-5, with a possible D match to TRBD2 (6 bases). This CDR3 spans 15 amino acids. V gave up 4 bases and J gave up 2 bases, with 14 bases separating them. CDR1 is LGHNA, CDR2 YSLEER, per germline. The CDR3 protein is CASSRNTGGQETQYF. DNA for the CDR3: TGCGCCAGCAGCCGGAACACCGGGGGACAAGAGACCCAGTACTTC.

This chain connects TRBV28 to TRBJ1-4; no clear D. The CDR3 spans 16 residues. V was trimmed by 3 bases and J by 5 bases, leaving 16 bases between them. CDR1 MDHEN and CDR2 SYDVKM come from the germline V gene. In DNA form, the CDR3 reads TGTGCCAGCAGTTTTGAAAGACGGACTGACAATGAAAAACTGTTTTTT. It specifies CASSFERRTDNEKLFF. Combining the CDR3 with reference TRBV28 and TRBJ1-4 gives the whole variable domain DVKVTQSSRYLVKRTGEKVFLECVQDMDHENMFWYRQDPGLGLRLIYFSYDVKMKEKGDIPEGYSVSREKKERFSLILESASTNQTSMYLCASSFERRTDNEKLFFGSGTQLSVL.

V gene TRBV6-5 combines with J gene TRBJ2-3; 7 nucleotides line up with TRBD1. V shed 0 bases and J 0 bases; nucleotides not matched to a gene: 3. The CDR3 is 16 residues long. The germline V gene encodes CDR1 MNHEY and CDR2 SVGAGI. DNA for the CDR3: TGTGCCAGCAGTTACTCGAAAGGGGGCAGCACAGATACGCAGTATTTT. Translation gives CASSYSKGGSTDTQYF.

The chain has TRBV10-3 and TRBJ2-4; 7 bases agree with TRBD1. This CDR3 contains 17 residues. The ends lost 3 bases at V and 3 bases at J; junction bases unmatched: 11. The germline gives CDR1 ENHRY, CDR2 SYGVKD. CDR3 protein: CAISEGIGGAGKNIQYF. Written as DNA, the CDR3 is TGTGCCATCAGTGAAGGAATAGGGGGCGCGGGCAAAAACATTCAGTACTTC.

The V call is TRBV6-5, the J call TRBJ1-4; TRBD1 might be the D (6 bases). The CDR3 consists of 13 residues. V lost 7 bases and J 7 bases, leaving 13 bases between the germline ends. The germline CDR1 and CDR2 sequences are MNHEY and SVGAGI. This CDR3 is CASTGGAGEKLFF. CDR3 coding DNA: TGTGCCAGCACGGGGGGCGCGGGTGAAAAACTGTTTTTT.

The chain employs TRBV29-1 and TRBJ1-2, with 8 bases identical to TRBD1. V shed 4 bases, J shed 4 bases, and the junction held 5 bases outside the gene matches. The CDR3 has 13 amino acids. Germline V lookup: CDR1 SQVTM, CDR2 ANQGSEA. The CDR3 spells CSVAGQGSYGYTF. CDR3 sequence (DNA): TGCAGCGTTGCCGGACAGGGTTCCTATGGCTACACCTTC.

The chain links TRBV6-6 to TRBJ1-6, with D maybe TRBD1 (5 bases). Germline V CDR1 and CDR2: MNHNY, SVGAGI (reference sequence). The CDR3 spans 14 residues. Trimming stripped 6 bases from V and 4 bases from J, with 10 bases between. The CDR3 DNA reads TGTGCCAGCAGAGCCGGGGGGTATAATTCACCCCTCCACTTT. Translation gives CASRAGGYNSPLHF.